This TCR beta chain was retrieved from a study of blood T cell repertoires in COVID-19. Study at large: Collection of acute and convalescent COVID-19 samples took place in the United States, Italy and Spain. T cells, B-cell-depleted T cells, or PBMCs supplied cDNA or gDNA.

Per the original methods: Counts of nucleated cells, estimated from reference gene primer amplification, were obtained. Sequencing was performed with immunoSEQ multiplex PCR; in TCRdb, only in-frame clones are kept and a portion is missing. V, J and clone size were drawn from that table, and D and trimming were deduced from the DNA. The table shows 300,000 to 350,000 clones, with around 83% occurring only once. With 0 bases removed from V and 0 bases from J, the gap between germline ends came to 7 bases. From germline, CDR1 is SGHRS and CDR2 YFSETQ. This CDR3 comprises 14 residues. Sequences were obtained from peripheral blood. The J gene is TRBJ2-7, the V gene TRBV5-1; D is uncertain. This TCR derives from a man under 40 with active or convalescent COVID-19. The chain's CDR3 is CASSLGLGSYEQYF. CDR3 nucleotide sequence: TGCGCCAGCAGCTTGGGACTGGGCTCCTACGAGCAGTACTTC. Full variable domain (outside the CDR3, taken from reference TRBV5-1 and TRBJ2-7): KAGVTQTPRYLIKTRGQQVTLSCSPISGHRSVSWYQQTPGQGLQFLFEYFSETQRNKGNFPGRFSGRQFSNSRSEMNVSTLELGDSALYLCASSLGLGSYEQYFGPGTRLTVT.